The T cell receptor (beta chain) described here comes from a study of identifying expanded T cells in peripheral blood. This table comes from immunoSEQ multiplex PCR, and its TCRdb copy is limited to in-frame clones, with some not included. The sample contains about 100,000 clones, 70% to 90% of which appear only once. CDR1 is SGHAT and CDR2 is FQNNGV in the germline V gene. The CDR3 length is 13 residues. The ends were cut back, 4 bases at V and 3 bases at J, with 8 bases in the middle. The sample consisted of blood. The rearrangement joins TRBV11-2 to TRBJ2-3; either TRBD1 or TRBD2 may supply D (5 bases each). This sequence originates from a person aged 18 to 75 in good health. Here the CDR3 reads CASSSGATDTQYF. CDR3 sequence (DNA): TGTGCCAGCAGCTCCGGGGCGACAGATACGCAGTATTTT.